The present T cell receptor beta chain was sequenced within a study of T cell responses to AZD1222 COVID-19 vaccine. Study-wide results and limits: Most donors were white British, females outnumbered males, and clonal diversity was possibly underestimated. A rise in Spike-specific TCR breadth and depth followed two AZD1222 doses. Nearly half of spike-specific TCRs reportedly target variant regions that are unmutated in the B.1.351 and B.1.1.7 variants. Only a handful of people who got AZD1222 tested seropositive at baseline.

This clone was observed once. Its cognate antigen is unknown. Clones were sequenced by immunoSEQ multiplex PCR, and TCRdb holds only the in-frame ones, with some missing. This sample has 100,000 to 120,000 clones; about nine tenths occur once, and the top ten carry about 3.3%. Germline V gene lookup returns CDR1 LNHDA and CDR2 SQIVND (reference sequence). The V and J ends lost 3 bases and 7 bases respectively, with 7 bases between them. There are 12 residues in the CDR3. V and J are TRBV19 and TRBJ1-5; D is ambiguous. This receptor was taken from an adult in good health. Sequenced here: peripheral blood, sampled on day 0 of MenACWY control vaccination. The DNA of the CDR3 is TGTGCCAGTAGTATTGTAGGGCAGCCCCAGCATTTT. Protein product: CASSIVGQPQHF.